This T cell receptor beta chain derives from a study of blood T cell repertoires in COVID-19. In germline, CDR1 is SGHRS, CDR2 YFSETQ. The V segment lost 2 bases and the J segment 0 bases; nucleotides outside the gene matches: 3. The CDR3 extends over 17 amino acids. Data came from immunoSEQ multiplex PCR; TCRdb stores just in-frame clones and leaves some out. The sample shows about 400,000 clones, roughly nine tenths of them seen only once. Participants were aged about 18 to 100 years, lived in 24 US areas, and enrolled virtually. Self-reported history from a screening survey and questionnaire set each donor's cohort. Recovery meant two consecutive negative NP/OP PCR tests, professional clearance, or resolved symptoms.

This sequence joins TRBV5-1 and TRBJ2-6; 9 bases match TRBD2. Input material: PBMCs or T cells enriched from blood (not recorded which). The receptor was isolated from a woman in her 30s who had recovered from COVID-19. For the CDR3, the DNA is TGCGCCAGCAGCTTTAATAGCGGGAGCTCTGGGGCCAACGTCCTGACTTTC. Protein sequence: CASSFNSGSSGANVLTF.